What follows are 26 T cell receptor beta chains derived from one specimen sequenced in a study of shared clonotypes between healthy human individuals. Sequenced by immunoSEQ multiplex PCR; TCRdb stores in-frame clones only, minus some. Here the sample spans about 87,000 clones, roughly 45% being singletons. Sequencing was done on a sample of PBMCs. The receptor source for this set is a woman in her forties in good health. Some clones in this sample may be carry-over from other donors' samples.

This clone was counted between two and nine times. The J gene is TRBJ1-5, the V gene TRBV27; 7 nucleotides align to TRBD1. The trim removed 6 bases at V and 4 bases at J, leaving 6 bases unmatched. Germline values: CDR1 MNHEY, CDR2 SMNVEV (reference sequence). The CDR3 extends over 14 amino acids. This CDR3 reads CASSWTGENQPQHF. DNA of the CDR3: TGTGCCAGCAGCTGGACAGGCGAAAATCAGCCCCAGCATTTT.

This sequence joins TRBV4-1 and TRBJ2-1; 8 nucleotides match TRBD2. J lost 0 bases, V lost 0 bases, and 7 bases had no gene match. The CDR3 runs 18 residues. Germline CDR1 and CDR2: MGHRA and YSYEKL. The CDR3 here is CASSQDGLAGFSYNEQFF. The DNA of the CDR3 is TGCGCCAGCAGCCAAGATGGTTTAGCGGGATTCTCCTACAATGAGCAGTTCTTC.

The sample holds many counts of this clone. This rearrangement joins TRBV6-5 to TRBJ2-7, with 11 bases aligning to TRBD1. Germline assignment: CDR1 MNHEY and CDR2 SVGAGI. The V segment lost 6 bases and the J segment 9 bases; nucleotides outside the gene matches: 10. This CDR3 region has 14 residues. This CDR3 reads CASSYLGQGAGQYF. The CDR3 DNA is TGTGCCAGCAGCTACCTTGGACAGGGGGCAGGGCAGTACTTC.

J is TRBJ2-7 and V is TRBV7-6, with 8 bases that match TRBD2. Germline CDR1 reads SGHVS; CDR2 reads FNYEAQ. J lost 10 bases, V lost 5 bases, and 7 bases had no gene match. This CDR3 has 12 residues. CDR3 DNA: TGTGCCAGCAGCCCGGCGGGGGGTATTCAGTACTTC. This sequence encodes CASSPAGGIQYF.

The V call is TRBV30, the J call TRBJ2-5; perhaps TRBD2 as D (6 bases). This CDR3 is built from 16 residues. Trimming stripped 2 bases from V and 5 bases from J, with 21 bases between. Germline CDR1 and CDR2: GTSNPN and SVGIG (reference sequence). The CDR3 sequence: CAWSPTSGWRTETQYF. The CDR3 DNA reads as TGTGCCTGGAGTCCAACCAGCGGGTGGCGGACGGAGACCCAGTACTTC.

This clone was counted between two and nine times. CDR3 sequence reads: CASSPTRDGYTF. CDR3 coding DNA: TGTGCCAGCTCACCAACGAGGGACGGCTACACCTTC. The chain joins TRBV18 to TRBJ1-2, with TRBD1 as a possible D gene (5 bases). The ends were cut back, 2 bases at V and 8 bases at J, with 9 bases in the middle. The germline V gene encodes CDR1 KGHSH and CDR2 LQKENI. CDR3 length equals 12 residues.

This clone was observed a single time. This clone may be a read error of a much larger clone one base away. J is TRBJ1-2 and V is TRBV7-2, with 9 nucleotides matching TRBD1. The CDR3 is 16 amino acids. Germline trimming cut 5 bases from V and 2 bases from J; bases unmatched to any gene: 9. The germline V gene encodes CDR1 SGHTA and CDR2 FQGNSA. The CDR3 reads CASSDLGQGLNYGYTF. DNA for the CDR3: TGTGCCAGCAGCGATTTGGGACAGGGATTGAACTATGGCTACACCTTC.

This clone appeared a few times. A much larger clone differs from this one at a single base, so this may be a read error. CDR3 DNA sequence: TGTGCCAGCAGCTTAGACAGGGGCACTGAAGCTTTCTTT. This sequence encodes CASSLDRGTEAFF. The V and J genes are TRBV11-1 and TRBJ1-1; TRBD1 matches at 7 bases. CDR1 is SGHAT, CDR2 FQDESV, per germline (reference sequence). Trimming took 1 base from V and 4 from J; bases not matched to a gene: 0. CDR3 length: 13 amino acids.

This clone has at least ten counts. The sample contains more than one DNA sequence encoding this CDR3. The CDR3 is CAWSVRGQPQHF. CDR3 sequence (DNA): TGTGCCTGGAGTGTAAGGGGACAGCCCCAGCATTTT. The rearrangement joins TRBV30 to TRBJ1-5, with a weak D call TRBD1 (5 bases). Trimming left V 0 bases short and J 7 bases short, with 7 bases between. The CDR3 has 12 residues. The germline V gene has CDR1 GTSNPN and CDR2 SVGIG (reference sequence).

Of note for this clone: An end of the junction does not agree with germline; a read error may underlie this. V gene TRBV6-1 combines with J gene TRBJ2-6; TRBD1 might be the D (5 bases). CDR3 size: 14 residues. Germline V CDR1 and CDR2: MNHNS, SASEGT. The CDR3 coding sequence is TGTGTCAGCCTACAGGTACCTGGGGCCAACGTCCTGACTTTC. Residues: CVSLQVPGANVLTF.

V gene TRBV27 combines with J gene TRBJ2-5, with D uncertain. The CDR3 extends over 13 amino acids. The V end was cut by 0 bases, the J end by 5 bases, with 7 bases between. Germline assignment: CDR1 MNHEY and CDR2 SMNVEV (reference sequence). Here the CDR3 reads CASSLSLGETQYF. In nucleotides, the CDR3 is TGTGCCAGCAGTTTATCCCTGGGGGAGACCCAGTACTTC.

The chain is built from TRBV15 and TRBJ2-5, with 11 bases aligning to TRBD2. V shed 1 base and J 3 bases; nucleotides not matched to a gene: 4. Looked up from germline, CDR1 is LNHNV and CDR2 is YYDKDF (reference sequence). The CDR3 runs 16 residues. Here the CDR3 DNA reads TGTGCCACCAGCAGAGTCGGGGGACTAGCGGAAGAGACCCAGTACTTC. Its protein is CATSRVGGLAEETQYF.

This clone was recorded at least ten times. The V and J genes are TRBV2 and TRBJ1-3; 10 bases match TRBD1. J gave up 0 bases and V 2 bases, and 7 bases lay outside the gene matches. The CDR3 extends over 18 amino acids. Germline values: CDR1 SNHLY, CDR2 FYNNEI. The chain's CDR3 is CASSERGQGLVSGNTIYF. CDR3 DNA: TGTGCCAGCAGTGAACGGGGACAGGGGCTAGTCTCTGGAAACACCATATATTTT.

This clone was counted between two and nine times. This chain uses TRBV4-3 with TRBJ2-1; D is uncertain. The CDR3 runs to 13 residues. The ends were cut back, 1 base at V and 8 bases at J, with 9 bases in the middle. CDR1 is LGHNA, CDR2 YSLEER, per germline. Here the CDR3 DNA reads TGCGCCAGCAGCCAAGCAGGTCCGGATGAGCAGTTCTTC. Translating it yields CASSQAGPDEQFF.

This clone was picked up a small number of times. CDR3 in amino acids: CASSPTPYEQYF. Written as DNA, the CDR3 is TGTGCCAGCAGCCCCACCCCCTACGAGCAGTACTTC. V is TRBV11-2 and J is TRBJ2-7; unclear D gene. The CDR3 runs to 12 residues. Per the germline V gene, CDR1 is SGHAT and CDR2 is FQNNGV. V was shortened by 5 bases and J by 2 bases, with 7 bases between the two germline ends.

The chain carries TRBV28 and TRBJ2-4; maybe TRBD2 (5 bases). Trimming removed 4 bases at V and 10 bases at J, with 8 bases between. This CDR3 has 11 amino acids. Germline-derived CDR1 and CDR2 are MDHEN and SYDVKM. The CDR3, as DNA: TGTGCCAGCAGTTCAGCGGTTATTCAGTACTTC. Residues: CASSSAVIQYF.

There are a few counts of this clone. The junction shows a germline mismatch at one end, possibly a read error. The chain is built from TRBV29-1 and TRBJ2-3; tentatively, D is TRBD1 or TRBD2 (5 bases each). The CDR3 spans 13 residues. Germline V gene lookup returns CDR1 SQVTM and CDR2 ANQGSEA. DNA for the CDR3: TGCAGCGTTGTTGGGGGTTTTGCAGATACGCAGTACTTT. Translation gives CSVVGGFADTQYF.

The genes are TRBV9 and TRBJ2-2, with 8 bases that match TRBD2. Germline CDR1 and CDR2: SGDLS and YYNGEE. V shed 4 bases, J shed 5 bases, and the junction held 7 bases outside the gene matches. The CDR3 has 15 residues. CDR3 amino acids: CASSSSGSRTGELFF. In DNA, the CDR3 is TGTGCCAGCAGCTCCAGCGGGAGTAGAACCGGGGAGCTGTTTTTT.

The chain uses TRBV15 and TRBJ2-2; TRBD2 matches at 7 bases. After removal of 1 base from V and 7 bases from J, the junction contained 6 bases not matched to a gene. The V gene's germline CDR1 is LNHNV and CDR2 YYDKDF (reference sequence). The CDR3 is made up of 15 amino acids. In nucleotides, the CDR3 is TGTGCCACCAGCAGAGTCCCGACTAGCATCGGGGAGCTGTTTTTT. Encoded protein: CATSRVPTSIGELFF.

The chain links TRBV10-3 to TRBJ2-7, with 8 bases lining up with TRBD2. There are 14 residues in the CDR3. Unmatched junction bases numbered 6, after V lost 4 bases and J lost 4 bases. From germline, CDR1 is ENHRY and CDR2 SYGVKD. In DNA, the CDR3 is TGTGCCATCAGTGTGGGGACTAGATCATACGAGCAGTACTTC. Translation: CAISVGTRSYEQYF.

The chain recombines TRBV6-6 with TRBJ1-6; no firm D call. CDR3 length: 15 residues. CDR1 MNHNY and CDR2 SVGAGI come from the germline V gene (reference sequence). Trimming shortened V by 2 bases and J by 7 bases, and 12 bases separated the two germline ends. CDR3: CASSYAGQANSPLHF. CDR3 nucleotides: TGTGCCAGCAGTTACGCCGGGCAGGCAAATTCACCCCTCCACTTT.

Turning to this clone: At one end the junction does not follow the germline gene, possibly because of a read error. V gene TRBV6-6 combines with J gene TRBJ2-7; D is uncertain. The CDR3 totals 12 residues. CDR1 is MNHNY and CDR2 is SVGAGI in the germline V gene (reference sequence). This CDR3 is CAISDGIYEQYF. The DNA for the CDR3 is TGTGCCATCAGTGATGGCATCTACGAGCAGTACTTC.

This clone is categorized as medium-sized. This sample includes further DNA sequences coding for the same CDR3. This chain connects TRBV2 to TRBJ1-5; D unresolved. The V gene's germline CDR1 is SNHLY and CDR2 FYNNEI. Trimming removed 1 base from V and 4 bases from J, with 5 bases in between. The CDR3 extends over 13 amino acids. The CDR3 region has the DNA TGTGCCAGCAGTGAAGACGTTAATCAGCCCCAGCATTTT. Translating gives CASSEDVNQPQHF.

The chain employs TRBV6-6 and TRBJ2-5; tentatively, D is TRBD2 (6 bases). The closer fit of TRBJ2-7 to the DNA end suggests the J call may be wrong. This CDR3 contains 14 residues. Per the germline V gene, CDR1 is MNHNY and CDR2 is SVGAGI (reference sequence). The CDR3 DNA follows: TGTGCCAGCAGTCCCTCTAGCGCTACCTACGAGCAGTACTTC. Translated, it gives CASSPSSATYEQYF.

To note about this clone: Because the CDR3's place on the DNA is in doubt, the DNA is left out and the CDR3 is given as listed by TCRdb. The V gene is TRBV29-1, the J gene TRBJ1-2. The V gene's germline CDR1 is SQVTM and CDR2 ANQGSEA. The CDR3 has 13 residues if both end residues are counted. Here the CDR3 reads CSAGTDFNYGCTF.

This sequence joins TRBV30 and TRBJ1-1; 8 bases agree with TRBD1. The CDR3 has 13 residues. Germline values: CDR1 GTSNPN, CDR2 SVGIG (reference sequence). CDR3 region: CASQTGGYTEAFF. CDR3 nucleotides: TGTGCTTCCCAAACAGGGGGATACACTGAAGCTTTCTTT.